Listed below are T cell receptor beta chains from one sample, sequenced in a study of shared clonotypes between healthy human individuals. The table came from immunoSEQ multiplex PCR; TCRdb's copy has only in-frame clones and leaves some out. The repertoire includes more than 900,000 clones, approximately 80% of them detected once, and 0.5% to 0.65% sits in the top ten. Sequencing was done on a sample of memory CD4+ T cells from PBMCs. The source of these receptors is a man younger than 35 in good health. Some clones in this sample may be carry-over from other donors' samples. Both conserved end residues are part of each CDR3. Each record gives: D gene, CDR3 length, J gene, V gene, clone size, CDR3 protein, CDR3 DNA. A D gene is named only where the DNA matches it firmly. Expanded clones are given a class, and other clones once, few, many or no size at all.

d_gene: .; len: 12; j_gene: TRBJ2-2; v_gene: TRBV2; abundance: .; CDR3aa: CASSANTGELFF; CDR3nt: TGTGCCAGCAGTGCGAACACCGGGGAGCTGTTTTTT
d_gene: TRBD1; len: 14; j_gene: TRBJ1-2; v_gene: TRBV10-3; abundance: .; CDR3aa: CAISEWGTGNGYTF; CDR3nt: TGTGCCATCAGTGAGTGGGGGACAGGGAATGGCTACACCTTC
d_gene: TRBD2; len: 13; j_gene: TRBJ2-5; v_gene: TRBV27; abundance: .; CDR3aa: CASRLAGGETQYF; CDR3nt: TGTGCCAGCAGGCTAGCGGGAGGGGAGACCCAGTACTTC
d_gene: TRBD2; len: 16; j_gene: TRBJ2-2; v_gene: TRBV7-3; abundance: once; CDR3aa: CASSSRGTSGTGELFF; CDR3nt: TGTGCCAGCAGCTCGAGGGGGACTAGCGGCACCGGGGAGCTGTTTTTT
d_gene: .; len: 14; j_gene: TRBJ1-2; v_gene: TRBV5-1; abundance: .; CDR3aa: CASSSDRGNYGYTF; CDR3nt: TGCGCCAGCAGCTCAGACCGGGGTAACTATGGCTACACCTTC
d_gene: TRBD1; len: 14; j_gene: TRBJ2-2; v_gene: TRBV10-3; abundance: .; CDR3aa: CAISPDRDTGELFF; CDR3nt: TGTGCCATCAGTCCCGACAGGGACACCGGGGAGCTGTTTTTT
d_gene: TRBD2; len: 15; j_gene: TRBJ2-1; v_gene: TRBV4-2; abundance: .; CDR3aa: CASSTRPSGTDEQFF; CDR3nt: TGTGCCAGCAGCACCCGCCCTAGCGGGACAGATGAGCAGTTCTTC
d_gene: .; len: 15; j_gene: TRBJ2-7; v_gene: TRBV28; abundance: .; CDR3aa: CASRRPWAAPYEQYF; CDR3nt: TGTGCCAGCAGGCGTCCTTGGGCAGCACCCTACGAGCAGTACTTC
d_gene: .; len: 14; j_gene: TRBJ1-3; v_gene: TRBV29-1; abundance: .; CDR3aa: CSVSSQSSGNTIYF; CDR3nt: TGCAGCGTTTCAAGTCAGAGCTCTGGAAACACCATATATTTT
d_gene: .; len: 11; j_gene: TRBJ2-3; v_gene: TRBV20-1; abundance: .; CDR3aa: CSASGPNTQYF; CDR3nt: TGCAGTGCTAGCGGCCCGAATACGCAGTATTTT
d_gene: .; len: 16; j_gene: TRBJ2-6; v_gene: TRBV5-1; abundance: .; CDR3aa: CASSLGPSSGANVLTF; CDR3nt: TGCGCCAGCAGCTTGGGGCCCAGCTCTGGGGCCAACGTCCTGACTTTC
d_gene: .; len: 13; j_gene: TRBJ1-1; v_gene: TRBV28; abundance: .; CDR3aa: CASISPWERGAFF; CDR3nt: TGTGCCAGCATCTCACCTTGGGAACGTGGAGCTTTCTTT
d_gene: TRBD1; len: 14; j_gene: TRBJ1-4; v_gene: TRBV4-2; abundance: .; CDR3aa: CASSEQGAREKLFF; CDR3nt: TGTGCCAGCAGTGAACAGGGGGCTAGGGAAAAACTGTTTTTT
d_gene: .; len: 13; j_gene: TRBJ1-2; v_gene: TRBV6-1; abundance: few; CDR3aa: CASTRGGLYGYTF; CDR3nt: TGTGCCAGCACCCGGGGGGGTCTCTATGGCTACACCTTC
d_gene: TRBD2; len: 16; j_gene: TRBJ2-5; v_gene: TRBV7-9; abundance: .; CDR3aa: CASSRRRGVFQETQYF; CDR3nt: TGTGCCAGCAGCCGTAGGCGGGGGGTTTTCCAAGAGACCCAGTACTTC
d_gene: TRBD1; len: 14; j_gene: TRBJ2-3; v_gene: TRBV15; abundance: .; CDR3aa: CATGDRGRTDTQYF; CDR3nt: TGTGCCACCGGAGACAGGGGGCGGACAGATACGCAGTATTTT
d_gene: .; len: 14; j_gene: TRBJ1-5; v_gene: TRBV10-3; abundance: .; CDR3aa: CAISESMGIQPQHF; CDR3nt: TGTGCCATCAGTGAGTCGATGGGGATTCAGCCCCAGCATTTT
d_gene: .; len: 13; j_gene: TRBJ1-2; v_gene: TRBV5-5; abundance: .; CDR3aa: CASSLQGNYGYTF; CDR3nt: TGTGCCAGCAGCTTGCAGGGAAACTATGGCTACACCTTC
d_gene: .; len: 14; j_gene: TRBJ1-2; v_gene: TRBV18; abundance: .; CDR3aa: CASSPAGLDYGYTF; CDR3nt: TGTGCCAGCTCACCGGCAGGGTTGGACTATGGCTACACCTTC
d_gene: TRBD1; len: 15; j_gene: TRBJ2-1; v_gene: TRBV30; abundance: .; CDR3aa: CAWSVGQGAWNEQFF; CDR3nt: TGTGCCTGGAGTGTCGGACAGGGGGCATGGAATGAGCAGTTCTTC
d_gene: TRBD1; len: 16; j_gene: TRBJ1-3; v_gene: TRBV28; abundance: .; CDR3aa: CASRGGTVVSGNTIYF; CDR3nt: TGTGCCAGCAGGGGGGGGACAGTTGTATCTGGAAACACCATATATTTT
d_gene: .; len: 17; j_gene: TRBJ1-3; v_gene: TRBV18; abundance: .; CDR3aa: CASSPSSGGGRGNTIYF; CDR3nt: TGTGCCAGCTCACCGAGTTCGGGCGGCGGGCGTGGAAACACCATATATTTT
d_gene: .; len: 14; j_gene: TRBJ2-5; v_gene: TRBV7-3; abundance: .; CDR3aa: CASSLSAREETQYF; CDR3nt: TGTGCCAGCAGCTTATCGGCGCGAGAAGAGACCCAGTACTTC
d_gene: .; len: 15; j_gene: TRBJ2-6; v_gene: TRBV7-2; abundance: .; CDR3aa: CASSPSGPGANVLTF; CDR3nt: TGTGCCAGCAGCCCATCGGGGCCTGGGGCCAACGTCCTGACTTTC
d_gene: .; len: 15; j_gene: TRBJ1-1; v_gene: TRBV19; abundance: .; CDR3aa: CASSPLTVGGTEAFF; CDR3nt: TGTGCCAGTAGTCCCCTGACAGTGGGAGGCACTGAAGCTTTCTTT
d_gene: TRBD1; len: 15; j_gene: TRBJ2-3; v_gene: TRBV28; abundance: .; CDR3aa: CASSQGPGQIDTQYF; CDR3nt: TGTGCCAGCAGTCAGGGACCGGGACAGATTGATACGCAGTATTTT
d_gene: .; len: 18; j_gene: TRBJ1-2; v_gene: TRBV15; abundance: .; CDR3aa: CATSSARDLKTLNYGYTF; CDR3nt: TGTGCCACCAGCAGTGCCCGGGACCTTAAAACTCTTAACTATGGCTACACCTTC
d_gene: .; len: 11; j_gene: TRBJ1-2; v_gene: TRBV30; abundance: .; CDR3aa: CAWSETYGYTF; CDR3nt: TGTGCCTGGAGTGAGACGTATGGCTACACCTTC
d_gene: .; len: 13; j_gene: TRBJ2-7; v_gene: TRBV4-1; abundance: .; CDR3aa: CASSQARGTEQYF; CDR3nt: TGCGCCAGCAGCCAAGCGCGCGGGACCGAGCAGTACTTC
d_gene: .; len: 14; j_gene: TRBJ2-2; v_gene: TRBV7-3; abundance: once; CDR3aa: CASSLGLDTGELFF; CDR3nt: TGTGCCAGCAGCTTAGGTTTGGATACCGGGGAGCTGTTTTTT
d_gene: TRBD2; len: 18; j_gene: TRBJ2-6; v_gene: TRBV2; abundance: .; CDR3aa: CASSVEREHVTGANVLTF; CDR3nt: TGTGCCAGCAGTGTGGAGCGGGAGCACGTTACTGGGGCCAACGTCCTGACTTTC
d_gene: .; len: 15; j_gene: TRBJ2-7; v_gene: TRBV28; abundance: .; CDR3aa: CASSPIEDRTYEQYF; CDR3nt: TGTGCCAGCAGCCCTATCGAGGACAGAACCTACGAGCAGTACTTC
d_gene: TRBD2; len: 16; j_gene: TRBJ2-3; v_gene: TRBV9; abundance: few; CDR3aa: CASSPGLAGLSDTQYF; CDR3nt: TGTGCCAGCAGCCCTGGTCTAGCGGGGCTATCAGATACGCAGTATTTT
d_gene: TRBD1; len: 14; j_gene: TRBJ2-7; v_gene: TRBV19; abundance: .; CDR3aa: CASSARYRGHEQYF; CDR3nt: TGTGCCAGTAGTGCCCGCTACAGGGGACACGAGCAGTACTTC
d_gene: .; len: 16; j_gene: TRBJ1-5; v_gene: TRBV7-9; abundance: .; CDR3aa: CASSLALGSSNQPQHF; CDR3nt: TGTGCCAGCAGCTTAGCCCTGGGGAGTAGCAATCAGCCCCAGCATTTT
d_gene: .; len: 12; j_gene: TRBJ2-7; v_gene: TRBV28; abundance: .; CDR3aa: CASSLIGYEQYF; CDR3nt: TGTGCCAGCAGTTTAATAGGCTACGAGCAGTACTTC
d_gene: .; len: 13; j_gene: TRBJ1-1; v_gene: TRBV4-2; abundance: .; CDR3aa: CASSQVADTEAFF; CDR3nt: TGTGCCAGCAGCCAAGTGGCAGACACTGAAGCTTTCTTT
d_gene: TRBD2; len: 15; j_gene: TRBJ2-1; v_gene: TRBV7-8; abundance: .; CDR3aa: CASSKGLAAYNEQFF; CDR3nt: TGTGCCAGCAGCAAGGGACTAGCGGCCTACAATGAGCAGTTCTTC
d_gene: TRBD1; len: 14; j_gene: TRBJ1-4; v_gene: TRBV5-1; abundance: .; CDR3aa: CASSPPQGDEKLFF; CDR3nt: TGCGCCAGCAGCCCCCCACAGGGGGATGAAAAACTGTTTTTT
d_gene: TRBD1; len: 15; j_gene: TRBJ2-7; v_gene: TRBV10-3; abundance: .; CDR3aa: CAISEPRTGGFEQYF; CDR3nt: TGTGCCATCAGTGAGCCCCGGACAGGGGGCTTCGAGCAGTACTTC
d_gene: .; len: 13; j_gene: TRBJ1-5; v_gene: TRBV4-2; abundance: few; CDR3aa: CASSQDPNQPQHF; CDR3nt: TGTGCCAGCAGCCAAGATCCCAATCAGCCCCAGCATTTT
d_gene: .; len: 13; j_gene: TRBJ1-2; v_gene: TRBV19; abundance: .; CDR3aa: CASSTQSNYGYTF; CDR3nt: TGTGCCAGTAGTACACAGTCTAACTATGGCTACACCTTC
d_gene: .; len: 15; j_gene: TRBJ1-4; v_gene: TRBV25-1; abundance: .; CDR3aa: CASSLARDVNGKLFF; CDR3nt: TGTGCCAGCAGTCTAGCCCGGGACGTTAATGGAAAACTGTTTTTT
d_gene: .; len: 14; j_gene: TRBJ1-2; v_gene: TRBV18; abundance: .; CDR3aa: CASSPVGANYGYTF; CDR3nt: TGTGCCAGCTCCCCCGTGGGGGCTAACTATGGCTACACCTTC
d_gene: .; len: 15; j_gene: TRBJ2-2; v_gene: TRBV18; abundance: .; CDR3aa: CASSPGLASTGELFF; CDR3nt: TGTGCCAGCTCACCGGGGTTAGCAAGCACCGGGGAGCTGTTTTTT
d_gene: TRBD2; len: 14; j_gene: TRBJ2-3; v_gene: TRBV7-3; abundance: once; CDR3aa: CASSLGGRMDTQYF; CDR3nt: TGTGCCAGCAGCTTAGGCGGGAGAATGGATACGCAGTATTTT
d_gene: .; len: 16; j_gene: TRBJ2-3; v_gene: TRBV7-9; abundance: .; CDR3aa: CASSQYVTRRTDTQYF; CDR3nt: TGTGCCAGCTCGCAGTACGTGACGAGGAGGACAGATACGCAGTATTTT
d_gene: TRBD2; len: 18; j_gene: TRBJ2-3; v_gene: TRBV4-1; abundance: .; CDR3aa: CASGLSGRGARFTDTQYF; CDR3nt: TGCGCCAGCGGACTCAGCGGGAGGGGCGCGCGATTCACAGATACGCAGTATTTT
d_gene: TRBD2; len: 14; j_gene: TRBJ2-3; v_gene: TRBV2; abundance: .; CDR3aa: CASSAGLAADTQYF; CDR3nt: TGTGCCAGCAGTGCAGGACTAGCTGCAGATACGCAGTATTTT
d_gene: TRBD1; len: 15; j_gene: TRBJ1-5; v_gene: TRBV5-1; abundance: .; CDR3aa: CASSLAGQGGQPQHF; CDR3nt: TGCGCCAGCAGCTTGGCCGGGCAGGGGGGTCAGCCCCAGCATTTT
d_gene: .; len: 16; j_gene: TRBJ1-2; v_gene: TRBV10-3; abundance: .; CDR3aa: CAISDRVGEANYGYTF; CDR3nt: TGTGCCATCAGTGACCGGGTGGGGGAAGCTAACTATGGCTACACCTTC
d_gene: .; len: 13; j_gene: TRBJ2-5; v_gene: TRBV4-1; abundance: .; CDR3aa: CASSQAGQPPGYF; CDR3nt: TGCGCCAGCAGCCAAGCGGGCCAACCTCCCGGGTACTTC
d_gene: .; len: 12; j_gene: TRBJ2-7; v_gene: TRBV28; abundance: .; CDR3aa: CASSIHPYEQYF; CDR3nt: TGTGCCAGCAGTATCCACCCCTACGAGCAGTACTTC
d_gene: TRBD1; len: 17; j_gene: TRBJ1-5; v_gene: TRBV4-2; abundance: .; CDR3aa: CASSQDKATGRNQPQHF; CDR3nt: TGTGCCAGCAGCCAAGATAAGGCGACAGGGCGGAATCAGCCCCAGCATTTT
d_gene: .; len: 17; j_gene: TRBJ1-4; v_gene: TRBV28; abundance: .; CDR3aa: CASSLGGSGRANEKLFF; CDR3nt: TGTGCCAGCAGTTTAGGGGGGTCGGGGAGAGCTAATGAAAAACTGTTTTTT
d_gene: .; len: 20; j_gene: TRBJ2-2; v_gene: TRBV18; abundance: once; CDR3aa: CASSPQTSSQPGATPGELFF; CDR3nt: TGTGCCAGCTCACCACAAACCAGTTCCCAACCGGGGGCCACACCCGGGGAGCTGTTTTTT
d_gene: TRBD2; len: 15; j_gene: TRBJ2-1; v_gene: TRBV5-5; abundance: .; CDR3aa: CASSLGLAGRGEQFF; CDR3nt: TGTGCCAGCAGCTTGGGGCTAGCGGGGAGAGGTGAGCAGTTCTTC
d_gene: TRBD2; len: 14; j_gene: TRBJ2-1; v_gene: TRBV2; abundance: many; CDR3aa: CASHRTSSQDEQFF; CDR3nt: TGTGCCAGCCACCGGACTAGCTCTCAAGATGAGCAGTTCTTC
d_gene: TRBD2; len: 17; j_gene: TRBJ2-1; v_gene: TRBV5-4; abundance: .; CDR3aa: CASSLGGTGGSNNEQFF; CDR3nt: TGTGCCAGCAGCTTGGGAGGTACTGGCGGGAGCAACAATGAGCAGTTCTTC
d_gene: TRBD1; len: 17; j_gene: TRBJ2-7; v_gene: TRBV29-1; abundance: once; CDR3aa: CSVEDYSRQGGSYEQYF; CDR3nt: TGCAGCGTTGAAGATTACTCCCGACAGGGGGGATCCTACGAGCAGTACTTC